The 12 T cell receptor beta chains given below trace back to one sample, sequenced in a study of cytomegalovirus exposure and HLA in healthy donors. Vbeta (60) and Jbeta (13) primers were used in the PCR. Sequencing used immunoSEQ multiplex PCR; TCRdb keeps in-frame clones, though not all of them. The table lists some 75,000 clones. The sample comprised PBMCs. The origin of the receptors is a boy younger than 18 in good health and CMV-seronegative.

This rearrangement joins TRBV7-2 to TRBJ1-2; D may be TRBD1 (5 bases). The CDR3 contains 13 residues. V was pared by 5 bases and J by 4 bases, with 11 bases between. In germline, CDR1 is SGHTA, CDR2 FQGNSA. The CDR3 here is CASSPLRGYGYTF. CDR3 bases: TGTGCCAGCAGCCCCCTTAGGGGCTATGGCTACACCTTC.

This rearrangement joins TRBV5-1 to TRBJ2-1, with 11 bases fitting TRBD2. CDR3 length equals 16 residues. The J segment lost 4 bases and the V segment lost 3 bases, leaving 6 bases of the junction unmatched. Germline CDR1 and CDR2: SGHRS and YFSETQ. CDR3 DNA: TGCGCCAGCAGCTCCACTACTAGCGGGAGTTACAATGAGCAGTTCTTC. This sequence encodes CASSSTTSGSYNEQFF.

This chain connects TRBV6-5 to TRBJ1-2; TRBD1 aligns across 7 bases. V was pared by 5 bases and J by 5 bases, with 8 bases of the junction left unmatched. The germline CDR1 and CDR2 sequences are MNHEY and SVGAGI. This CDR3 spans 14 amino acids. The DNA of the CDR3 is TGTGCCAGCAGTGTGACAGGGCTCGGATATGGCTACACCTTC. Translating it yields CASSVTGLGYGYTF.

The chain joins TRBV5-1 to TRBJ1-2, with 9 positions matching TRBD1. CDR3 size: 16 residues. Trimming removed 0 bases from V and 4 bases from J; junction bases left unmatched: 7. Germline values: CDR1 SGHRS, CDR2 YFSETQ. In DNA form, the CDR3 reads TGCGCCAGCAGCTTGGACCCGGGACAGGGAGTCTATGGCTACACCTTC. This translates into CASSLDPGQGVYGYTF.

With respect to this clone: This sample also contains other DNA sequences that code for the same CDR3. The chain recombines TRBV9 with TRBJ2-3, with D maybe TRBD2 (7 bases). This CDR3 has 16 amino acids. V was clipped by 5 bases and J by 2 bases, with 18 bases between them. Germline V CDR1 and CDR2: SGDLS, YYNGEE. CDR3 region: CASRRGAGRFTDTQYF. Here the CDR3 DNA reads TGTGCCAGCAGACGGGGGGCAGGAAGGTTCACAGATACGCAGTATTTT.

The chain joins TRBV1 to TRBJ1-1. TRBV1 is labeled a pseudogene. This CDR3 comprises 16 residues. CDR3 region: CTSSQPREGRGTEAFF. The CDR3 nucleotides read TGCACCAGCAGCCAACCCCGTGAGGGGAGGGGGACTGAAGCTTTCTTT.

The chain joins TRBV15 to TRBJ2-1; a possible D gene is TRBD1 (6 bases). The CDR3 contains 15 residues. Trimming took 3 bases from V and 2 from J, leaving 11 bases between them. Germline CDR1 LNHNV, CDR2 YYDKDF (reference sequence). The CDR3 bases are TGTGCCACCAGCAGGCACAGGGCGGCCTACAATGAGCAGTTCTTC. Its protein is CATSRHRAAYNEQFF.

The V call is TRBV7-6, the J call TRBJ2-1, with 8 bases that match TRBD2. The CDR3 runs to 16 residues. The V segment lost 0 bases and the J segment 5 bases; nucleotides outside the gene matches: 6. CDR1 is SGHVS and CDR2 is FNYEAQ in the germline V gene. This chain's CDR3 is CASSLATSGIDNEQFF. In DNA form, the CDR3 reads TGTGCCAGCAGCTTAGCTACTAGCGGAATCGACAATGAGCAGTTCTTC.

The rearrangement uses TRBV19 and TRBJ2-6; a weak D match, TRBD1 (6 bases). V was cut by 5 bases and J by 5 bases, with 25 bases left in between. The CDR3 contains 19 residues. Per germline, CDR1 LNHDA and CDR2 SQIVND (reference sequence). CDR3 bases: TGTGCCAGTAGTCCGAAGACAGGCTACCGTTCTTTGAGGGCCAACGTCCTGACTTTC. Protein sequence: CASSPKTGYRSLRANVLTF. Using reference TRBV19 and TRBJ2-6 for the parts outside the CDR3, the full variable domain is DGGITQSPKYLFRKEGQNVTLSCEQNLNHDAMYWYRQDPGQGLRLIYYSQIVNDFQKGDIAEGYSVSREKKESFPLTVTSAQKNPTAFYLCASSPKTGYRSLRANVLTFGAGSRLTVL.

The rearrangement links TRBV9 to TRBJ1-1, with D possibly TRBD1 on 5 matching bases. CDR3 length: 22 amino acids. Germline values: CDR1 SGDLS, CDR2 YYNGEE. V shed 0 bases and J shed 3 bases, with 33 bases lying between them. CDR3 sequence reads: CASSVATGGFSTGPIGDTEAFF. The CDR3 region has the DNA TGTGCCAGCAGCGTAGCTACAGGAGGGTTTTCAACCGGGCCCATCGGGGACACTGAAGCTTTCTTT.

This rearrangement joins TRBV13 to TRBJ1-2; D possibly corresponds to TRBD1 (5 bases). V lost 2 bases to trimming and J lost 0 bases, with 22 bases between them. The germline V gene encodes CDR1 PRHDT and CDR2 FYEKMQ (reference sequence). The CDR3 runs 19 residues. The CDR3 DNA reads TGTGCCAGCAGCTTATTGGGCGGGGCTCCTTACGACTCTAACTATGGCTACACCTTC. Its protein is CASSLLGGAPYDSNYGYTF.

The V and J genes are TRBV4-2 and TRBJ1-2, with TRBD1 matching over 7 bases. CDR1 and CDR2 from the germline V gene are LGHNA and YNFKEQ. The CDR3 runs to 15 residues. J gave up 1 base and V 3 bases, and 5 bases lay outside the gene matches. CDR3 in DNA: TGTGCCAGCAGCCATGGAGGGACAGTTAACTATGGCTACACCTTC. This translates into CASSHGGTVNYGYTF.